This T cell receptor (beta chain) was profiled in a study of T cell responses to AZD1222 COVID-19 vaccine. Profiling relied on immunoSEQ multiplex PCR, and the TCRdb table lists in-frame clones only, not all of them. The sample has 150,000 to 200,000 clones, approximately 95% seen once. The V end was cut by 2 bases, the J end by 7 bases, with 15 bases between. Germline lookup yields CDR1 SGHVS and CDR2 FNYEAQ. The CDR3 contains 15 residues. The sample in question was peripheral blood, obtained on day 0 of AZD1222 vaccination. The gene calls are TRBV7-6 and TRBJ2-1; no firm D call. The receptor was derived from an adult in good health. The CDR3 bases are TGTGCCAGCAGCTTAATTTTCCCCCCCGGTAATGAGCAGTTCTTC. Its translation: CASSLIFPPGNEQFF. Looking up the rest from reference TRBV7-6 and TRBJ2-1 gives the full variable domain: GAGVSQSPRYKVTKRGQDVALRCDPISGHVSLYWYRQALGQGPEFLTYFNYEAQQDKSGLPNDRFSAERPEGSISTLTIQRTEQRDSAMYRCASSLIFPPGNEQFFGPGTRLTVL.